A single T cell receptor (beta chain) is shown here with its context. Its antigen is not known. This sample is part of a study of cytomegalovirus exposure and HLA in healthy donors. On the study more broadly: The Caucasian-associated ancestry cluster held around 76% of 300 to 500 genotyped donors. Study-wide results and caveats: Beyond CMV serostatus, there was no information to go on about immune exposure.

The PCR was carried out with 60 Vbeta primers and 13 Jbeta primers. Authors' methods: Later analysis identified tens of millions of unique TCR beta chains, roughly 11 million shared. The repertoire was sequenced with immunoSEQ multiplex PCR; TCRdb's copy has only in-frame clones and lacks some. The V and J calls and clone size come from that table; D and trimming were worked out from the DNA. The sample gives approximately 170,000 clones, 65% to 90% of which show up once; about 2.5% is in the top ten. CDR3 length: 14 amino acids. V was clipped by 6 bases and J by 3 bases; unmatched bases: 7. Per the germline V gene, CDR1 is ENHRY and CDR2 is SYGVKD.

Sequencing was carried out using PBMCs. The chain links TRBV10-3 to TRBJ1-1, with 7 bases lining up with TRBD1. The sequence derives from a male donor in good health and CMV-seronegative. The CDR3 DNA sequence: TGTGCCATCAGAGCGACAGGGCAGGACACTGAAGCTTTCTTT. Translating gives CAIRATGQDTEAFF.